Reported below is one T cell receptor (beta chain). As yet, its antigen is unknown. This specimen comes from a study of cytomegalovirus exposure and HLA in healthy donors. Between the trimmed V and J ends, which lost 2 bases and 1 base, there was a span of 8 bases. This CDR3 contains 13 residues. Germline V lookup: CDR1 GTSNPN, CDR2 SVGIG (reference sequence). Study results and caveats: TCR beta chains numbering more than 150 were designated cytomegalovirus-associated. The classifier reportedly diagnosed cytomegalovirus status with high specificity and sensitivity.

PCR amplification relied on 60 Vbeta primers (plus 13 Jbeta primers). Clones were read by immunoSEQ multiplex PCR, and TCRdb kept only the in-frame ones, dropping some. The sample has 150,000 to 200,000 clones; roughly 76% are singletons. The sequencing input was PBMCs. This receptor was obtained from a young woman in good health and CMV-seropositive. J is TRBJ1-1 and V is TRBV30; D not resolved. Written as DNA, the CDR3 is TGTGCCTGGAGTTTTGTCCGGAACACTGAAGCTTTCTTT. Protein sequence: CAWSFVRNTEAFF.